The sequence of this TCR beta chain was determined in a study of regulatory T cells in long-lasting Graves disease. Findings and caveats of the study: TRBV28 was favored in persistent disease, as were TRBJ1-2 and TRBJ2-5. Among persistent patients, a larger number of public clonotypes were shared (about 2,800) than among newly diagnosed patients (about 970).

A note on this clonotype: The antigen is not known.

V was trimmed by 0 bases and J by 13 bases, leaving 13 bases between them. This CDR3 has 14 amino acids. The germline CDR1 and CDR2 sequences are SGHAT and FQNNGV. According to the study, TCR beta libraries were built with iRepertoire HTBI primers and CDR3-region Arm-PCR. TCRdb reprocessed the multiplex PCR reads with MiXCR, giving one entry per CDR3 protein. The table shows 650,000 to 850,000 distinct CDR3 sequences, with around 32% occurring only once. Time point specified: persistent/refractory GD, antithyroid drugs over 5 years with positive TRAb. After RNA was extracted from PBMCs, the TCR library was made from it. Patient provenance is recorded as an endocrinology department in Xi'an, China. Peripheral blood, 8.5 to 9.5 milliliters per patient, was collected in EDTA tubes.

The sequence derives from a female donor with Graves disease. The chain uses TRBV11-2 and TRBJ1-6; perhaps TRBD1 as D (5 bases). This specimen was peripheral blood mononuclear cells (PBMCs), taken when the disease was refractory, from a patient treated with antithyroid drugs. The DNA for the CDR3 is TGTGCCAGCAGCTTAGATCTCGTGGGGCAGCCCCTCCACTTT. As protein: CASSLDLVGQPLHF.